This T cell receptor (beta chain) was observed in a study of T-cell memory formation after mild COVID-19. Overall study context: Largely donor-specific TCR clusters were found. Study-wide findings and caveats: Clones that contracted clustered mainly in CM and EM if CD4+ and in EMRA if CD8+. Memory from before infection featured some responding clones, which suggests cross-reactive memory joined.

The CDR3 runs to 13 residues. V dropped 5 bases and J dropped 4; count of bases not matched to a gene: 5. CDR1 and CDR2 (germline): SQVTM, ANQGSEA. Each CDR3 protein gets one entry after TCRdb re-called the 5' RACE reads with MiXCR. The table records a few hundred thousand distinct CDR3 sequences, roughly 15% of them present only once. With respect to this clonotype: Its matching antigen is unknown.

This receptor was taken from a man between 18 and 29 years old who had mild COVID-19 (a few samples of this study predate the infection). Cell type and time point are not known. The chain has TRBV29-1 and TRBJ2-5, with 9 bases that match TRBD1. The sample comprised PBMCs or a T cell subset sorted from them (not recorded which). This CDR3 reads CSVLTGGGETQYF. DNA of the CDR3: TGCAGCGTTCTGACAGGGGGTGGAGAGACCCAGTACTTC.